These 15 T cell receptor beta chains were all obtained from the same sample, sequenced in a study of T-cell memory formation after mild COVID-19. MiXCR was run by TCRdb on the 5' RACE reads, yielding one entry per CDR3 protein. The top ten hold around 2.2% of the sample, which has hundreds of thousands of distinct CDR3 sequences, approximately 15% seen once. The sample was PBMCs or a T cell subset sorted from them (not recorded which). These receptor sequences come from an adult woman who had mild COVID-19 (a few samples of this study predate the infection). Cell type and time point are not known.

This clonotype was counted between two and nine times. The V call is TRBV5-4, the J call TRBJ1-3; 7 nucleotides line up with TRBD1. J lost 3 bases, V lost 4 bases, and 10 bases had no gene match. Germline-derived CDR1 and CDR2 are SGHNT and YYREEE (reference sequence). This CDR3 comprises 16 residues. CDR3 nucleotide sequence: TGTGCCAGCAGCATCTCAAGACAGGGTGGTGGAAACACCATATATTTT. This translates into CASSISRQGGGNTIYF.

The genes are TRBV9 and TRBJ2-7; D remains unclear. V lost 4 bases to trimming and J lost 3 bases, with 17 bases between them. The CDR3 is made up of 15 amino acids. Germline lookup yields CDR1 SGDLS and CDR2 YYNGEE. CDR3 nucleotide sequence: TGTGCCAGCAGCCCCGAGGCTCTAGGCCACTACGAGCAGTACTTC. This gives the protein CASSPEALGHYEQYF. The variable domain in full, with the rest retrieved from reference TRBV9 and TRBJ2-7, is DSGVTQTPKHLITATGQRVTLRCSPRSGDLSVYWYQQSLDQGLQFLIQYYNGEERAKGNILERFSAQQFPDLHSELNLSSLELGDSALYFCASSPEALGHYEQYFGPGTRLTVT.

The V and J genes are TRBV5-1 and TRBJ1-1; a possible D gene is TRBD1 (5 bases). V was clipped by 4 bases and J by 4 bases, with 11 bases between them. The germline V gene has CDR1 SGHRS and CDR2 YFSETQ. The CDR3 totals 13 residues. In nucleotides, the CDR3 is TGCGCCAGCAGCGCGACAGCGGGCACTGAAGCTTTCTTT. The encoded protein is CASSATAGTEAFF.

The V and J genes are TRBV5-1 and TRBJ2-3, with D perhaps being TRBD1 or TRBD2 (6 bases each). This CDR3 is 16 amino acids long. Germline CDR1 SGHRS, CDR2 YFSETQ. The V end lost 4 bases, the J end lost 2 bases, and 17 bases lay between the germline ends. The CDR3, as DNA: TGCGCCAGCAGCGTGTCATGGGGGGCGGACACAGATACGCAGTATTTT. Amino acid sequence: CASSVSWGADTDTQYF.

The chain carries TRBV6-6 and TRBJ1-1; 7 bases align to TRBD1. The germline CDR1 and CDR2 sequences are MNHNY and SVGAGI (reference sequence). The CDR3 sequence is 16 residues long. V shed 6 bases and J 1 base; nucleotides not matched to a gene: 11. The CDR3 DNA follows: TGTGCCAGCAGCCGCGGGAGACAGGGAACGAACACTGAAGCTTTCTTT. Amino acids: CASSRGRQGTNTEAFF.

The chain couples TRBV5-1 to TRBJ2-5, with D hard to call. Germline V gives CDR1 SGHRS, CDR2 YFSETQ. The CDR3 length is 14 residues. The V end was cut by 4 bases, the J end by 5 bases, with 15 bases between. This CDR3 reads CASSPMRSAETQYF. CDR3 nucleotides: TGCGCCAGCAGCCCGATGAGGAGCGCCGAGACCCAGTACTTC. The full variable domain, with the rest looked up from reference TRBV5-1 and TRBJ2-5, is KAGVTQTPRYLIKTRGQQVTLSCSPISGHRSVSWYQQTPGQGLQFLFEYFSETQRNKGNFPGRFSGRQFSNSRSEMNVSTLELGDSALYLCASSPMRSAETQYFGPGTRLLVL.

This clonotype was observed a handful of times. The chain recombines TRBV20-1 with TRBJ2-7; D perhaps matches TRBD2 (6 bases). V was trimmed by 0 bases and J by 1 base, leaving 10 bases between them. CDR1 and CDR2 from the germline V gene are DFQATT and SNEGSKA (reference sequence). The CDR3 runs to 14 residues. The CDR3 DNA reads TGCAGTGCTAGAGACGACGGGGGATCCTACGAGCAGTACTTC. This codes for CSARDDGGSYEQYF.

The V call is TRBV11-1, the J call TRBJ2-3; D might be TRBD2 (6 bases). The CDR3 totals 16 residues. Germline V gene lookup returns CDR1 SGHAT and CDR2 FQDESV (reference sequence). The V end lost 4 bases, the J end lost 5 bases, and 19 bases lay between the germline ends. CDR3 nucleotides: TGTGCCAGCAGCTCGGTGGGGAGGCAGGACGGAGATACGCAGTATTTT. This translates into CASSSVGRQDGDTQYF.

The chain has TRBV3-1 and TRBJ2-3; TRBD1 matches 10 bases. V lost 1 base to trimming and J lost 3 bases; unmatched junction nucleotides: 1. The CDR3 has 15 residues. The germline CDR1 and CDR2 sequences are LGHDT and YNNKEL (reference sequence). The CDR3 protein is CASSQGTGGTDTQYF. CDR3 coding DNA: TGTGCCAGCAGCCAAGGGACAGGGGGAACAGATACGCAGTATTTT.

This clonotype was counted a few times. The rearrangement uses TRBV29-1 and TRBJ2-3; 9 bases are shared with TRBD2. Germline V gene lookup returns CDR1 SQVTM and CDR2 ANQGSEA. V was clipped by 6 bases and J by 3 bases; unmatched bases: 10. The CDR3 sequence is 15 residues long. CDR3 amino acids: CSVPGWREGTDTQYF. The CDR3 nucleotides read TGCAGCGTCCCTGGGTGGCGGGAGGGTACAGATACGCAGTATTTT.

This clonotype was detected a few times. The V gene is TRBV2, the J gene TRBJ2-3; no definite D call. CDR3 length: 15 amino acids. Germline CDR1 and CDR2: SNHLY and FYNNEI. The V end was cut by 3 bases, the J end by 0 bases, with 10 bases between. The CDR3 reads CASSESQPSTDTQYF. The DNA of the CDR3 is TGTGCCAGCAGTGAGAGTCAACCTAGCACAGATACGCAGTATTTT.

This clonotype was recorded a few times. CDR3 residues: CASSFQDEGIPSYEQYF. In nucleotides, the CDR3 is TGTGCCAGCAGTTTTCAGGATGAGGGAATCCCCTCCTACGAGCAGTACTTC. The chain links TRBV12-3 or TRBV12-4 to TRBJ2-7, with D perhaps matching TRBD2 (5 bases). Trimming cost V 3 bases and J 0 bases, with 18 bases left between them. This CDR3 is 17 amino acids long.

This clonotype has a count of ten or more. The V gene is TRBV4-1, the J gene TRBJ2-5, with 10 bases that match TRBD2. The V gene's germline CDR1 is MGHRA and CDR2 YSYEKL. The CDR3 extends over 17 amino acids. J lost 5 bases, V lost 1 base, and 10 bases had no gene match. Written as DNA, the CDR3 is TGCGCCAGCAGCCAAGTAGCGGGGGGCCGGGGAGGGGAGACCCAGTACTTC. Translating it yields CASSQVAGGRGGETQYF.

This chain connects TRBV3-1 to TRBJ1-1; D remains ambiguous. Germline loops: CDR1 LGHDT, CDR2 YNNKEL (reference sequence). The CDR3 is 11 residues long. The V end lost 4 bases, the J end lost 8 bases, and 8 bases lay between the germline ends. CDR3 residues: CASSLAYEAFF. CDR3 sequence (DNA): TGTGCCAGCAGCCTCGCGTACGAAGCTTTCTTT.

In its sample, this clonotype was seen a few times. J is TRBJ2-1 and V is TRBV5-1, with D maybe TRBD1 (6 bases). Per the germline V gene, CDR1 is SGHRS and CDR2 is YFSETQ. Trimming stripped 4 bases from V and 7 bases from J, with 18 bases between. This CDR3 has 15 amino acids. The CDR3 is CASSPVLGARNEQFF. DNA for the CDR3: TGCGCCAGCAGCCCTGTGCTGGGGGCGAGGAATGAGCAGTTCTTC. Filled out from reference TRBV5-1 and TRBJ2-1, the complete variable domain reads KAGVTQTPRYLIKTRGQQVTLSCSPISGHRSVSWYQQTPGQGLQFLFEYFSETQRNKGNFPGRFSGRQFSNSRSEMNVSTLELGDSALYLCASSPVLGARNEQFFGPGTRLTVL.